What follows is one T cell receptor beta chain and its context. Antigen specificity is unknown. This sample is drawn from a study of cytomegalovirus exposure and HLA in healthy donors. Looked up from germline, CDR1 is MDHEN and CDR2 is SYDVKM. CDR3 length: 14 amino acids. The V and J ends lost 2 bases and 10 bases respectively, with 18 bases between them. Study-level findings and limits: Analysis performed later showed TCR beta chains linked to HLA being more clonally expanded than equally common others.

The PCR was carried out with 60 Vbeta primers and 13 Jbeta primers. The table came from immunoSEQ multiplex PCR; TCRdb's copy has only in-frame clones and leaves some out. The sample has roughly 150,000 clones, almost 80% seen once. The origin of this receptor is a man aged 30 to 39 in good health and CMV-seronegative. The chain recombines TRBV28 with TRBJ2-7; a possible D gene is TRBD2 (6 bases). The sequenced sample consisted of PBMCs. As DNA, the CDR3 is TGTGCCAGCAGTTTAAATAGGAGTGGGCGGGGACAGTACTTC. It is translated as CASSLNRSGRGQYF.